The source of this TCR beta chain is a study of T-cell reconstitution after alpha-beta-depleted transplantation in children. For TCRbeta, the library was prepared with unique molecular identifiers. TCRdb reprocessed the PCR reads via MiXCR and lists one record per CDR3 protein. The repertoire holds under 100,000 distinct CDR3 sequences, with 15% to 17% as singletons. This clonotype has more than one count but fewer than ten. V was pared by 0 bases and J by 2 bases, with 8 bases between. From germline, CDR1 is DFQATT and CDR2 SNEGSKA (reference sequence). The CDR3 has 14 amino acids. Source: PBMCs, mostly from graft donor cells, taken 180 days after TCRalphabeta/CD19-depleted stem cell transplant. The clonotype was recovered from a male patient between 2 and 15 years old who had a stem cell transplant for acute lymphoblastic leukemia, so the T cells may come from the graft donor. The gene calls are TRBV20-1 and TRBJ1-5, with D hard to call. CDR3 nucleotides: TGCAGTGCTAGAGAGCTGAGCGGCAATCAGCCCCAGCATTTT. Encoded protein: CSARELSGNQPQHF.